This T cell receptor beta chain was profiled in a study of T-cell reconstitution after alpha-beta-depleted transplantation in children. Concerning this clonotype: The antigen remains unidentified.

Unique molecular identifiers tagged the TCRbeta library. TCRdb analysed the PCR reads with MiXCR anew, one entry per CDR3 protein. The sample carries fewer than 250,000 distinct CDR3 sequences, more than 15% recorded once. Trimming at V came to 1 base and at J to 8 bases, leaving 5 bases not matched to a gene. This CDR3 has 14 residues. Whole-study findings and limits: Hyperexpanded clones declined; after one year, newly produced T cells mostly supplied diversity. Expanded graft clones, several hundred of them, were reportedly the source of alpha-beta T cells about two months after transplant.

Sample: PBMCs, mostly from graft donor cells, taken 360 days after TCRalphabeta/CD19-depleted stem cell transplant. This receptor was obtained from a male patient between 2 and 10 years old who had a stem cell transplant for acute lymphoblastic leukemia, so the T cells may come from the graft donor. The gene calls are TRBV12-3 or TRBV12-4 and TRBJ2-5, with 9 bases fitting TRBD2. Written as DNA, the CDR3 is TGTGCCAGCAGTTTAGGGACTAGCGCCTCTACCCAGTACTTC. This codes for CASSLGTSASTQYF.